Presented here are 26 T cell receptor beta chains from one specimen sequenced in a study of Graves' ophthalmopathy and Graves' hyperthyroidism (dated by TCRdb to about 2018). Sequencing took place on an Illumina HiSeq 2000. For repertoire sequencing, the TCR beta CDR3 regions were amplified from RNA transcripts. HTBI primers and the Qiagen OneStep RT-PCR kit were used in a first-round RT-PCR, which was followed by a second-round multiplex PCR, size selection and purification. TCRdb ran its own pipeline on the public reads, namely fastp trimming at Q25 and MiXCR clone calling, and kept in-frame beta chains. Each CDR3 protein gets just one entry, which takes the most common genes and DNA from the rows behind it. The sample contains over 500,000 distinct CDR3 sequences, about 24% of them found a single time. The ten largest clones take up approximately 7% of the sample. Sequencing input: peripheral blood. All receptors come from a woman aged 18 to 35 with stable Graves' hyperthyroidism. Some clones in this sample may be carry-over from other donors' samples. Donor details come from another sample of the same person, matched by shared clones.

The table lists this clonotype with a count of one. A much larger clone differs by one base, so this may be a read error. The chain employs TRBV25-1 and TRBJ1-2; D is perhaps TRBD1 (6 bases). The CDR3 totals 14 residues. The germline gives CDR1 MGHDK, CDR2 SYGVNS. CDR3 coding DNA: TGTCCCAGCAGTGAATCGGGGGCGCGGAATGGCTACACCTTC. Translated, it gives CPSSESGARNGYTF.

V and J are TRBV12-3 or TRBV12-4 and TRBJ1-5; D call uncertain. V dropped 3 bases and J dropped 3 bases, with 6 bases sitting between them. The CDR3 has 13 amino acids. The CDR3 nucleotides are TGTGCCAGCAGTTTCGCCGCCAATCAGCCCCAGCATTTT. Amino acids: CASSFAANQPQHF.

The CDR3 sequence is CASSMSGVSYEQYF. The CDR3, as DNA: TGTGCCAGCAGTATGTCAGGGGTATCCTACGAGCAGTACTTC. This sequence joins TRBV12-3 or TRBV12-4 and TRBJ2-7, with a tentative D call TRBD1 (6 bases). This CDR3 has 14 residues. V shed 5 bases and J shed 1 base, with 12 bases lying between them.

This chain links TRBV6-1 with TRBJ1-5; the D gene is possibly TRBD1 (6 bases). Germline lookup yields CDR1 MNHNS and CDR2 SASEGT. CDR3 length equals 15 residues. Trimming removed 0 bases at V and 7 bases at J, with 13 bases between. The chain's CDR3 is CASSEAGGGGQPQHF. Here the CDR3 DNA reads TGTGCCAGCAGTGAAGCGGGAGGGGGAGGCCAGCCCCAGCATTTT.

The table lists this clonotype with many counts. The CDR3 sequence: CASSLSENTRVYIQYF. For the CDR3, the DNA is TGTGCCAGCAGTTTATCGGAAAACACAAGAGTATACATTCAGTACTTC. V gene TRBV27 combines with J gene TRBJ2-4; no clear D gene. Trimming removed 0 bases from V and 8 bases from J, with 17 bases in between. CDR1 and CDR2 from the germline V gene are MNHEY and SMNVEV (reference sequence). There are 16 residues in the CDR3.

This clonotype was recorded at least ten times. The chain couples TRBV6-1 to TRBJ1-1; 7 nucleotides line up with TRBD1. The ends lost 6 bases at V and 1 base at J; junction bases unmatched: 5. The CDR3 has 14 amino acids. Looked up from germline, CDR1 is MNHNS and CDR2 is SASEGT. In nucleotides, the CDR3 is TGTGCCAGCAGACCGGGACAGAAGAACACTGAAGCTTTCTTT. The encoded protein is CASRPGQKNTEAFF.

Regarding this clonotype: The junction differs from germline at one of its ends, possibly a read error. The CDR3 loop reads CASRAGTGTLYGYTF. The CDR3 nucleotides read TGTGCCAGCAGAGCCGGGACAGGCACCCTCTATGGCTATACCTTC. V usage is TRBV28 and J usage is TRBJ1-2; 8 nucleotides match TRBD1. Germline V gene sequence: CDR1 MDHEN, CDR2 SYDVKM. The CDR3 is 15 amino acids.

This clonotype was seen many times. The V and J genes are TRBV20-1 and TRBJ1-2, with D unclear. The germline CDR1 and CDR2 sequences are DFQATT and SNEGSKA (reference sequence). The V gene lost 1 base and the J gene lost 5 bases, with 8 bases spanning the gap. CDR3 length: 12 residues. In nucleotides, the CDR3 is TGCAGTGCTAGAGGGATCAGTTATGGCTACACCTTC. Its translation: CSARGISYGYTF.

This clonotype was seen repeatedly, ten times or more. The V gene is TRBV5-1, the J gene TRBJ1-1, with TRBD1 matching over 10 bases. V shed 4 bases and J 0 bases; nucleotides not matched to a gene: 6. From germline, CDR1 is SGHRS and CDR2 YFSETQ. This CDR3 spans 16 amino acids. DNA of the CDR3: TGCGCCAGCAGCCTGGGGGACAGGGGTGTGAACACTGAAGCTTTCTTT. Translated, it gives CASSLGDRGVNTEAFF.

This chain uses TRBV12-3 or TRBV12-4 with TRBJ2-4; tentatively, D is TRBD1 or TRBD2 (5 bases each). Trimming pared 6 bases from V and 7 bases from J, leaving 19 bases between. This CDR3 is 15 amino acids long. The CDR3 DNA reads TGTGCCAGCAGCCCCGGGGCGGAGTGGACGAACATTCAGTACTTC. It encodes CASSPGAEWTNIQYF.

This clonotype was detected ten times or more. The chain combines TRBV27 with TRBJ2-5; the D gene could be TRBD1 or TRBD2 (5 bases each). The CDR3 extends over 13 amino acids. CDR1 and CDR2 (germline): MNHEY, SMNVEV (reference sequence). Trimming stripped 1 base from V and 5 bases from J, with 8 bases between. The CDR3 region has the DNA TGTGCCAGCAGTTTATTCGGGGCCGAGACCCAGTACTTC. This gives the protein CASSLFGAETQYF.

This clonotype appeared a few times. The J gene is TRBJ2-4, the V gene TRBV28; D not resolved. CDR1 is MDHEN, CDR2 SYDVKM, per germline. The CDR3 covers 12 residues. Trimming pared 5 bases from V and 16 bases from J, leaving 18 bases between. The CDR3 loop reads CASSPSFGSGYF. In DNA, the CDR3 is TGTGCCAGCAGTCCCTCCTTTGGATCTGGATACTTC.

This chain joins TRBV5-1 and TRBJ2-6; 8 nucleotides align to TRBD1. With V trimmed by 2 bases and J by 0 bases, 10 bases remained unmatched. The CDR3 is 19 residues long. Germline lookup yields CDR1 SGHRS and CDR2 YFSETQ. The DNA for the CDR3 is TGCGCCAGCAGCTTATATGCAGGGGGCAATTCCTCTGGGGCCAACGTCCTGACTTTC. Amino acid sequence: CASSLYAGGNSSGANVLTF.

This clonotype was detected once. Without the conserved terminal phenylalanine or tryptophan, this CDR3 likely stems from a read error. V and J are TRBV5-6 and TRBJ2-2; tentatively, D is TRBD1 or TRBD2 (6 bases each). There are 14 residues in the CDR3. V was clipped by 7 bases and J by 3 bases, with 13 bases between them. From germline, CDR1 is SGHDT and CDR2 YYEEEE. CDR3 DNA: TGTGCCAGCGCTAGGGGGGAGTACACCGGGGAGCTGTTTGTT. Its translation is CASARGEYTGELFV.

This clonotype occurred a few times. The chain uses TRBV7-2 and TRBJ1-5, with D unresolved. The ends were cut back, 1 base at V and 8 bases at J, with 12 bases in the middle. This CDR3 comprises 14 residues. The germline V gene has CDR1 SGHTA and CDR2 FQGNSA. The CDR3 bases are TGTGCCAGCAGCTTAGAAGGAGGGATGAAGCCCCAGCATTTT. It is translated as CASSLEGGMKPQHF.

The chain couples TRBV5-6 to TRBJ2-5, with D possibly TRBD2 on 5 matching bases. Germline loops: CDR1 SGHDT, CDR2 YYEEEE. This CDR3 comprises 14 residues. With 2 bases removed from V and 4 bases from J, the gap between germline ends came to 12 bases. For the CDR3, the DNA is TGTGCCAGCAGCTTTATGGGAGCTGCAGAGACCCAGTACTTC. It codes for CASSFMGAAETQYF. Full variable domain (remainder filled in from reference TRBV5-6 and TRBJ2-5): DAGVTQSPTHLIKTRGQQVTLRCSPKSGHDTVSWYQQALGQGPQFIFQYYEEEERQRGNFPDRFSGHQFPNYSSELNVNALLLGDSALYLCASSFMGAAETQYFGPGTRLLVL.

The sample holds a few counts of this clonotype. This chain joins TRBV20-1 and TRBJ1-3, with 7 bases aligning to TRBD1. The ends lost 5 bases at V and 2 bases at J; junction bases unmatched: 6. This CDR3 region has 14 residues. Per the germline V gene, CDR1 is DFQATT and CDR2 is SNEGSKA (reference sequence). CDR3 amino acids: CSARNQGAGNTIYF. CDR3 nucleotides: TGCAGTGCTCGGAACCAGGGGGCTGGAAACACCATATATTTT.

In this sample, this clonotype turned up many times. V and J are TRBV11-3 and TRBJ1-2; a possible D gene is TRBD1 (5 bases). Germline V CDR1 and CDR2: SGHNT, YENEEA. The V end lost 2 bases, the J end lost 4 bases, and 17 bases lay between the germline ends. The CDR3 contains 16 residues. The CDR3: CASSLLRDRPTYGYTF. The CDR3 DNA sequence: TGTGCCAGCAGCTTACTCAGGGATCGGCCTACCTATGGCTACACCTTC.

This clonotype was observed at least ten times. This rearrangement joins TRBV9 to TRBJ2-5; the D is unclear. The CDR3 runs 13 residues. V lost 0 bases, J lost 5 bases, and 8 bases lay in between. In germline, CDR1 is SGDLS, CDR2 YYNGEE. The CDR3 DNA sequence: TGTGCCAGCAGCGTAGTGCCTTTGGAGACCCAGTACTTC. Translated, it gives CASSVVPLETQYF.

This clonotype showed up many times. This sequence joins TRBV6-1 and TRBJ2-2, with 9 bases identical to TRBD1. This CDR3 has 16 amino acids. CDR1 is MNHNS and CDR2 is SASEGT in the germline V gene. After removal of 7 bases from V and 7 bases from J, the junction contained 13 bases not matched to a gene. CDR3 region: CASTRGTGRDGGELFF. The CDR3 DNA reads as TGTGCCAGCACCCGGGGGACAGGGAGGGATGGCGGGGAGCTGTTTTTT.

Concerning this clonotype itself: The germline gene is not matched at one end of the junction; a read error may be the cause. This sequence joins TRBV12-3 or TRBV12-4 and TRBJ2-4; D is possibly TRBD1 (8 bases). The CDR3 has 13 residues. CDR3 DNA sequence: TGTGCCAGCAGTCCGACAGGGGAGGGCATTAAGTACTTC. Encoded protein: CASSPTGEGIKYF.

The V and J genes are TRBV18 and TRBJ1-1; D unclear. This CDR3 has 15 residues. Looked up from germline, CDR1 is KGHSH and CDR2 is LQKENI. The germline V and J ends were trimmed by 4 bases and 1 base, with 13 bases remaining between them. The CDR3 DNA reads as TGTGCCAGCTCACGGCTCTTCAACTCGAACACTGAAGCTTTCTTT. Its protein is CASSRLFNSNTEAFF. The variable domain in full, completed from reference TRBV18 and TRBJ1-1, reads NAGVMQNPRHLVRRRGQEARLRCSPMKGHSHVYWYRQLPEEGLKFMVYLQKENIIDESGMPKERFSAEFPKEGPSILRIQQVVRGDSAAYFCASSRLFNSNTEAFFGQGTRLTVV.

This clonotype was seen repeatedly, ten times or more. The V call is TRBV6-5, the J call TRBJ2-5, with D perhaps assigned TRBD1 or TRBD2 (5 bases each). Per germline, CDR1 MNHEY and CDR2 SVGAGI. V was shortened by 2 bases and J by 4 bases, with 14 bases between the two germline ends. This CDR3 comprises 15 residues. CDR3 DNA sequence: TGTGCCAGCAGTTACCCCCCCGCAGGGAGAGAGACCCAGTACTTC. Encoded protein: CASSYPPAGRETQYF.

This clonotype was seen more than once but under ten times. This chain joins TRBV29-1 and TRBJ1-4; 9 bases are shared with TRBD1. Germline V gene sequence: CDR1 SQVTM, CDR2 ANQGSEA. This CDR3 spans 12 amino acids. The V gene end was trimmed by 4 bases and the J gene end by 6 bases; junction bases not matched to a gene: 0. The CDR3 region is CSVGQGDEKLFF. As DNA, the CDR3 is TGCAGCGTTGGACAGGGGGATGAAAAACTGTTTTTT.

The sample holds many counts of this clonotype. This chain connects TRBV11-2 to TRBJ2-7; 7 bases agree with TRBD1. The V and J ends lost 1 base and 2 bases, in that order; junction bases with no gene match: 5. CDR1 and CDR2 from the germline V gene are SGHAT and FQNNGV. The CDR3 contains 15 residues. The CDR3 loop reads CASSLVPGQAYEQYF. CDR3 sequence (DNA): TGTGCCAGCAGCTTAGTCCCTGGACAGGCCTACGAGCAGTACTTC. The whole variable domain, filled in from reference TRBV11-2 and TRBJ2-7, reads EAGVAQSPRYKIIEKRQSVAFWCNPISGHATLYWYQQILGQGPKLLIQFQNNGVVDDSQLPKDRFSAERLKGVDSTLKIQPAKLEDSAVYLCASSLVPGQAYEQYFGPGTRLTVT.

This clonotype was found many times. The chain links TRBV25-1 to TRBJ2-2; 8 bases line up with TRBD2. The CDR3 runs 16 residues. V lost 3 bases, J lost 6 bases, and 9 bases stayed unmatched. Germline loops: CDR1 MGHDK, CDR2 SYGVNS. DNA for the CDR3: TGTGCCAGCAGTGATGGCGGGAGGTCCGGCGCCGGGGAGCTGTTTTTT. Its translation: CASSDGGRSGAGELFF.